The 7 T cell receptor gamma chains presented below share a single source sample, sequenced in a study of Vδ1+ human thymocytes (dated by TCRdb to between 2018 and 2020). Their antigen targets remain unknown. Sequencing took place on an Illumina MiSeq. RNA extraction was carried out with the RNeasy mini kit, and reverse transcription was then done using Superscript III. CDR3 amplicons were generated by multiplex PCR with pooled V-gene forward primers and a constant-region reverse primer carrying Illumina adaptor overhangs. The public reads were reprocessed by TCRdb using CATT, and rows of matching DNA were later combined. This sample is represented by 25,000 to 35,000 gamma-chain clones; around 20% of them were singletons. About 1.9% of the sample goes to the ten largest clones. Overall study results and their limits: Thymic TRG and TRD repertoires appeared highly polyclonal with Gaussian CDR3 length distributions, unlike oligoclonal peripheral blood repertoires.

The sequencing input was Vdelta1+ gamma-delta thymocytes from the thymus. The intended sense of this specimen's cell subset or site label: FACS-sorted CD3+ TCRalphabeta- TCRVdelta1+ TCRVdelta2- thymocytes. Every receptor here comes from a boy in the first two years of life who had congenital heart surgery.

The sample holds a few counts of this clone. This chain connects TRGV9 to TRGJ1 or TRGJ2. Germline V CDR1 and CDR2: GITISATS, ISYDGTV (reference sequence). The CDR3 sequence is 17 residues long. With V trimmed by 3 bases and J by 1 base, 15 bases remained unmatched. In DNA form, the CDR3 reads TGTGCCTTGTGGGAGCTCAACCCTATAGAAAATTATTATAAGAAACTCTTT. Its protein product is CALWELNPIENYYKKLF.

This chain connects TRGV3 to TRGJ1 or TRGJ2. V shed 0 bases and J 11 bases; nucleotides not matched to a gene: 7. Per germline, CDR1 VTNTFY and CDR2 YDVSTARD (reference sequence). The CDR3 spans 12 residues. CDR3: CATWDRLYEKLF. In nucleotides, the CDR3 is TGTGCCACCTGGGACAGGCTTTACGAGAAACTCTTT.

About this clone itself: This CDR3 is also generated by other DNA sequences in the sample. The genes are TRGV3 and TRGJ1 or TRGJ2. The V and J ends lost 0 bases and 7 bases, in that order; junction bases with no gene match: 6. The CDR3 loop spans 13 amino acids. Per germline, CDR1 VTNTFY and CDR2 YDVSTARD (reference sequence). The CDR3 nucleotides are TGTGCCACCTGGGACAGGCTGGACTATAAGAAACTCTTT. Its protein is CATWDRLDYKKLF.

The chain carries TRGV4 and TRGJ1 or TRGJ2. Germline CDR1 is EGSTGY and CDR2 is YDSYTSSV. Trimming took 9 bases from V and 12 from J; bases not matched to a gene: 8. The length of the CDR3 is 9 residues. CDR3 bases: TGTGCCACCGAATGCGGGAAACTCTTT. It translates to CATECGKLF.

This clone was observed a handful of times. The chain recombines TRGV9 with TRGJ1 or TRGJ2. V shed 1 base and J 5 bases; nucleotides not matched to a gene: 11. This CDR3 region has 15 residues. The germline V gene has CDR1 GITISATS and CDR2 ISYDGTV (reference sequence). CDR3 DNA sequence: TGTGCCTTGTGGGAGGTATTCCCCGGCGATTATAAGAAACTCTTT. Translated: CALWEVFPGDYKKLF.

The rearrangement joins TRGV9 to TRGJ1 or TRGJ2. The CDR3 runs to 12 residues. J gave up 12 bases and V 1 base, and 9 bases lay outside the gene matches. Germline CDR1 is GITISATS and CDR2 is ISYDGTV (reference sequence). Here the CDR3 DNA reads TGTGCCTTGTGGGAGGTCCGCGTTCCGAAACTCTTT. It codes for CALWEVRVPKLF.

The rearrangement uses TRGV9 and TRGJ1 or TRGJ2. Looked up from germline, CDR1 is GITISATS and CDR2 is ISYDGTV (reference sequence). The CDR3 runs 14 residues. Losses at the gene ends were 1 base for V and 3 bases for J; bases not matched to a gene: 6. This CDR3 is CALWEVHLYYKKLF. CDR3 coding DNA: TGTGCCTTGTGGGAGGTACACCTTTATTATAAGAAACTCTTT.